One and the same sample provided the 13 T cell receptor beta chains below, sequenced in a study of blood T cell repertoires in COVID-19. Some clones are missing from TCRdb's copy, which holds only in-frame ones; the method was immunoSEQ multiplex PCR. The repertoire consists of roughly 250,000 clones, with approximately 83% occurring once and the leading ten covering roughly 5%. Sequenced material: peripheral blood. The receptors originated from a human donor in a cohort sampled during active COVID-19.

J is TRBJ2-7 and V is TRBV2; a possible D gene is TRBD2 (6 bases). CDR1 is SNHLY and CDR2 is FYNNEI in the germline V gene. The CDR3 consists of 15 residues. The ends were cut back, 3 bases at V and 0 bases at J, with 12 bases in the middle. CDR3 protein: CASSDNGRLSYEQYF. The CDR3 DNA is TGTGCCAGCAGTGATAACGGGAGACTCTCCTACGAGCAGTACTTC.

The chain couples TRBV5-1 to TRBJ1-1; 10 bases agree with TRBD1. The CDR3 is 15 residues long. Germline CDR1 and CDR2: SGHRS and YFSETQ. Unmatched junction bases numbered 3, after V lost 2 bases and J lost 2 bases. CDR3 nucleotides: TGCGCCAGCAGCTTCTTGACAGGGGGCAACACTGAAGCTTTCTTT. Amino acids: CASSFLTGGNTEAFF.

V and J are TRBV11-3 and TRBJ2-5, with D perhaps TRBD1 (6 bases). This CDR3 has 16 residues. V dropped 4 bases and J dropped 5 bases, with 20 bases sitting between them. Per germline, CDR1 SGHNT and CDR2 YENEEA. In nucleotides, the CDR3 is TGTGCCAGCAGCTACCCCCGACAGGCCAGATGGGAGACCCAGTACTTC. It codes for CASSYPRQARWETQYF.

The J gene is TRBJ2-2, the V gene TRBV19, with 12 bases fitting TRBD2. Per germline, CDR1 LNHDA and CDR2 SQIVND (reference sequence). The trim removed 3 bases at V and 6 bases at J, leaving 5 bases unmatched. CDR3 length: 16 residues. CDR3 in amino acids: CASSIPTSGSAGELFF. CDR3 DNA: TGTGCCAGTAGTATCCCGACTAGCGGGAGTGCCGGGGAGCTGTTTTTT.

V gene TRBV19 combines with J gene TRBJ2-1, with D possibly TRBD2 on 5 matching bases. CDR3 length: 20 residues. V lost 3 bases to trimming and J lost 0 bases, with 24 bases between them. CDR1 and CDR2 (germline): LNHDA, SQIVND (reference sequence). In DNA, the CDR3 is TGTGCCAGTAGTATGGGAACGGGCGGGTCCGCGGAAAGCTCCTACAATGAGCAGTTCTTC. Protein sequence: CASSMGTGGSAESSYNEQFF.

This rearrangement joins TRBV13 to TRBJ1-5, with D possibly TRBD1 on 6 matching bases. V lost 2 bases and J 11 bases, leaving 22 bases between the germline ends. The CDR3 length is 16 residues. Germline CDR1 reads PRHDT; CDR2 reads FYEKMQ (reference sequence). The CDR3 loop is CASSLTMAGDPRAQHF. The CDR3 DNA sequence: TGTGCCAGCAGCTTAACGATGGCAGGGGACCCGAGGGCCCAGCATTTT.

This clone was found many times. The CDR3 bases are TGCAGTGCTAGTCGACCCGGGGACATCAGCTCCTACGAGCAGTACTTC. It yields the protein CSASRPGDISSYEQYF. The chain carries TRBV20-1 and TRBJ2-7, with D perhaps TRBD1 (6 bases). Germline V lookup: CDR1 DFQATT, CDR2 SNEGSKA (reference sequence). The CDR3 runs to 16 residues. Trimming stripped 3 bases from V and 0 bases from J, with 18 bases between.

J is TRBJ1-5 and V is TRBV28, with D possibly matching TRBD1 (5 bases). V was trimmed by 4 bases and J by 7 bases, leaving 14 bases between them. Germline CDR1 reads MDHEN; CDR2 reads SYDVKM. CDR3 size: 14 residues. The CDR3 DNA sequence: TGTGCCAGCAGTTATAGCAGGGTAAGCCAGCCCCAGCATTTT. Residues: CASSYSRVSQPQHF.

The chain combines TRBV3-1 (or the pseudogene TRBV3-2) with TRBJ2-3, with TRBD1 identical over 7 bases. Germline CDR1 and CDR2: LGHDT and YNNKEL (reference sequence). The CDR3 has 15 amino acids. V was clipped by 6 bases and J by 4 bases; unmatched bases: 10. CDR3 sequence (DNA): TGTGCCAGCAGGCTCAGACAGGGAATCCCAGATACGCAGTATTTT. Its protein is CASRLRQGIPDTQYF.

V and J are TRBV29-1 and TRBJ2-3; TRBD1 aligns across 7 bases. From germline, CDR1 is SQVTM and CDR2 ANQGSEA. The CDR3 runs 12 residues. The ends lost 5 bases at V and 5 bases at J; junction bases unmatched: 4. CDR3 nucleotides: TGCAGCGTTAGACAGGGTGAAGATACGCAGTATTTT. Translation gives CSVRQGEDTQYF.

V is TRBV5-4 and J is TRBJ1-2; tentative D call: TRBD1 (5 bases). The CDR3 covers 14 residues. Germline-derived CDR1 and CDR2 are SGHNT and YYREEE (reference sequence). V gave up 7 bases and J gave up 4 bases, with 17 bases separating them. CDR3 bases: TGTGCCAGCTCTCTTCAGTTGGGGGGCTATGGCTACACCTTC. Residues: CASSLQLGGYGYTF.

The chain has TRBV24-1 and TRBJ2-2, with 13 bases aligning to TRBD2. Germline CDR1 reads KGHDR; CDR2 reads SFDVKD. The CDR3 is 17 residues long. Trimming cost V 7 bases and J 4 bases; bases outside gene matches: 8. This CDR3 is CATSGLAGVRGTGELFF. Written as DNA, the CDR3 is TGTGCCACCAGCGGACTAGCGGGAGTGCGTGGCACCGGGGAGCTGTTTTTT.

The gene calls are TRBV6-5 and TRBJ2-7; no definite D call. The CDR3 covers 14 residues. V gave up 6 bases and J gave up 0 bases, with 12 bases separating them. Germline loops: CDR1 MNHEY, CDR2 SVGAGI. The chain's CDR3 is CASSLRRSSYEQYF. The DNA for the CDR3 is TGTGCCAGCAGCCTCCGCCGGAGCTCCTACGAGCAGTACTTC.